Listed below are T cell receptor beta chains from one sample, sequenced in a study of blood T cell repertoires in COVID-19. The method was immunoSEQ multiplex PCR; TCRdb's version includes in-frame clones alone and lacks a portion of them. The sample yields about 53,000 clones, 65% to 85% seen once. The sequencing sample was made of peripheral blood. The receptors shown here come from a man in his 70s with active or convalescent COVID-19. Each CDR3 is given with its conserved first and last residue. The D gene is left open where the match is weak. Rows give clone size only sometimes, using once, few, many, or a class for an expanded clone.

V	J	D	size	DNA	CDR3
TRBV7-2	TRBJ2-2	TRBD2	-	TGTGCCAGCAGCGGGACTAGCGGGAGGCAAACCGGGGAGCTGTTTTTT	CASSGTSGRQTGELFF
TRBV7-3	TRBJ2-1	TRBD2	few	TGTGCCAGCAGCTTAAAAGAGCGGGGGCGTGAGCAGTTCTTC	CASSLKERGREQFF
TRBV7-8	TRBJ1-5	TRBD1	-	TGTGCCAGCAGCCACGGGACAGGGCTTGGTCAGCCCCAGCATTTT	CASSHGTGLGQPQHF
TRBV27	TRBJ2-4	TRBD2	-	TGTGCCAGCAGGGGAGGGGTCGCCGTTTGGTACTTC	CASRGGVAVWYF
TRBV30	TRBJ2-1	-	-	TGTGCCTGGAGCTACGGGGGCTCCTACAATGAGCAGTTCTTC	CAWSYGGSYNEQFF
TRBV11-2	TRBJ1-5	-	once	TGTGCCAGCAGCTCCCCGGCGGCAGGGGACAATAGCAATCAGCCCCAGCATTTT	CASSSPAAGDNSNQPQHF
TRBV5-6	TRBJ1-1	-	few	TGTGCCAGCAGCTTGATGTCAGGGGCGAAGAACACTGAAGCTTTCTTT	CASSLMSGAKNTEAFF
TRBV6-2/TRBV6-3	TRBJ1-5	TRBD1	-	TGTGCCAGCAGTTACTCTTCAGCAGGGGGCCGTGTCGGCAATCAGCCCCAGCATTTT	CASSYSSAGGRVGNQPQHF
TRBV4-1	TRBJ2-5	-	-	TGCGCCAGCAGCCAAGGCCCAGGGCGGAGGGAACAAGAGACCCAGTACTTC	CASSQGPGRREQETQYF
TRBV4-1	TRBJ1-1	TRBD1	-	TGCGCCAGCAGCCAATATGGACAGGGCAATGAAGCTTTCTTT	CASSQYGQGNEAFF
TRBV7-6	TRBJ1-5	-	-	TGTGCCAGCAGCGCAGGGCAGGGCCAGGGCAATCAGCCCCAGCATTTT	CASSAGQGQGNQPQHF
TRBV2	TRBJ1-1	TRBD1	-	TGTGCCAGCACGACAGGGAAGAACACTGAAGCTTTCTTT	CASTTGKNTEAFF
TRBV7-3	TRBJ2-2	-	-	TGTGCCAGCAGCCAATCGGGTAACGCCGGGGAGCTGTTTTTT	CASSQSGNAGELFF
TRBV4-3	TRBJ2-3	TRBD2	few	TGCGCCAGCAGCCAAGATCGGTCGCTAGCGGGAGGGCCGGGAGATACGCAGTATTTT	CASSQDRSLAGGPGDTQYF
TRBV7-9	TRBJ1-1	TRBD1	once	TGTGCCAGCAGCTTGACAGGGGTCACTGAAGCTTTCTTT	CASSLTGVTEAFF
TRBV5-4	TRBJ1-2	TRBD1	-	TGTGCCAGCAGCCCGGGGACAGCAAACTATGGCTACACCTTC	CASSPGTANYGYTF
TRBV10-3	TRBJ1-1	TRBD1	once	TGTGCCATCAGGGAGACAGGGGAGACTGAAGCTTTCTTT	CAIRETGETEAFF
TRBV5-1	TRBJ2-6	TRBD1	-	TGCGCCAGCAGCGACTCCGGGACAGGCCCAGGCTCTGGGGCCAACGTCCTGACTTTC	CASSDSGTGPGSGANVLTF
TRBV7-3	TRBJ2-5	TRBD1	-	TGTGCCAGCAGCTTCAGACAGGGGGGGACCCAGTACTTC	CASSFRQGGTQYF
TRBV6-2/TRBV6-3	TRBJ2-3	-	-	TGTGCCAGCAGTTACCTCCGGGGTACCACAGATACGCAGTATTTT	CASSYLRGTTDTQYF
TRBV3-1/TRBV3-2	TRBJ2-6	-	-	TGTGCCAGCAGCGCCCGACACGTGAGCTCTGGGGCCAACGTCCTGACTTTC	CASSARHVSSGANVLTF
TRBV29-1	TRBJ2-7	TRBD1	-	TGCAGCGTTGTCTTAAGGGCCGGGACAGGTAATGAGCAGTACTTC	CSVVLRAGTGNEQYF